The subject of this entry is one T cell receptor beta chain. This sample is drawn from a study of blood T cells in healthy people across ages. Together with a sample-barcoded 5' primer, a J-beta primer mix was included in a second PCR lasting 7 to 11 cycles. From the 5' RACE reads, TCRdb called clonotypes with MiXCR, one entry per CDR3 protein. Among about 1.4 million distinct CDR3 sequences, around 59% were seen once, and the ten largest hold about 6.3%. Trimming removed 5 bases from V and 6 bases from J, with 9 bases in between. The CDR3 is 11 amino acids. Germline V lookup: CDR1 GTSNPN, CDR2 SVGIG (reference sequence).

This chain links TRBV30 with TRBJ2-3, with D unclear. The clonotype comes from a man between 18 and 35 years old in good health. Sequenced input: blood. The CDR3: CAWFLGDTQYF. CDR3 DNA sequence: TGTGCCTGGTTCCTCGGGGATACGCAGTATTTT.